The rows below give T cell receptor beta chains drawn from one sample of a study of blood T cell repertoires in COVID-19. TCRdb's copy holds only in-frame clones and misses some; the assay was immunoSEQ multiplex PCR. The sample records about 60,000 clones, approximately 90% being singletons. Sequencing input: peripheral blood. Source of these receptors: a human donor with active COVID-19. The donor label of this sample is uncertain. The CDR3 runs from the conserved cysteine through the conserved F or W. The D gene is left open where the match is weak.

j_gene | d_gene | v_gene | CDR3aa | CDR3nt
TRBJ2-1 | NA | TRBV14 | CASSSYNEQFF | TGTGCCAGCAGTTCGTACAATGAGCAGTTCTTC
TRBJ1-4 | TRBD1 | TRBV5-6 | CASSLVTGAANEKLFF | TGTGCCAGCAGCTTGGTTACAGGGGCCGCTAATGAAAAACTGTTTTTT
TRBJ1-2 | NA | TRBV7-9 | CASSPTGHGYTF | TGTGCCAGCAGCCCGACAGGCCATGGCTACACCTTC
TRBJ2-5 | NA | TRBV3-1/TRBV3-2 | CASSTLETQYF | TGTGCCAGCAGCACATTAGAGACCCAGTACTTC
TRBJ2-2 | NA | TRBV9 | CASSPYLTGELFF | TGTGCCAGCAGCCCCTACCTCACCGGGGAGCTGTTTTTT
TRBJ1-2 | TRBD1 | TRBV11-2 | CASSLTGTAYGYTF | TGTGCCAGCAGCTTAACCGGGACAGCCTATGGCTACACCTTC
TRBJ1-5 | NA | TRBV18 | CASYLRGGWGIYSNQPQHF | TGTGCCAGCTACCTGCGGGGAGGGTGGGGAATTTATAGCAATCAGCCCCAGCATTTT
TRBJ2-2 | NA | TRBV6-6 | CASSPPDRYTGELFF | TGTGCCAGCAGCCCTCCGGACAGATACACCGGGGAGCTGTTTTTT
TRBJ1-5 | NA | TRBV6-1 | CASSEVRANQPQHF | TGTGCCAGCAGTGAAGTCAGGGCAAATCAGCCCCAGCATTTT
TRBJ2-2 | TRBD1 | TRBV19 | CASSAAGTGWAGELFF | TGTGCCAGTAGTGCAGCCGGGACAGGGTGGGCCGGGGAGCTGTTTTTT